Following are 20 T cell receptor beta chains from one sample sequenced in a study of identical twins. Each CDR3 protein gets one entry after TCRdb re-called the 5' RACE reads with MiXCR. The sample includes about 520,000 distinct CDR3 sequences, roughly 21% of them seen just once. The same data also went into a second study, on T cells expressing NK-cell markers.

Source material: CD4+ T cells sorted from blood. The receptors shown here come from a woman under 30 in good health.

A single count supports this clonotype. The CDR3 is CASSLAAKGFF. CDR3 nucleotide sequence: TGTGCCAGCAGCTTAGCTGCAAAGGGGTTCTTC. The V gene is TRBV11-2, the J gene TRBJ2-1; unclear D gene. The CDR3 spans 11 residues. Germline values: CDR1 SGHAT, CDR2 FQNNGV. With 1 base removed from V and 15 bases from J, the gap between germline ends came to 10 bases.

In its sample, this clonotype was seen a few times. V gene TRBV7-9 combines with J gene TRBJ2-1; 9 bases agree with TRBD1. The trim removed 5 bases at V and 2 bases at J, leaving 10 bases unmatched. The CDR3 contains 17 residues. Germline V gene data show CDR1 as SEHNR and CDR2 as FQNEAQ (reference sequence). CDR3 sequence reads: CASSKVPGQGTYNEQFF. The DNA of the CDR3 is TGTGCCAGCAGCAAGGTACCGGGACAGGGTACCTACAATGAGCAGTTCTTC.

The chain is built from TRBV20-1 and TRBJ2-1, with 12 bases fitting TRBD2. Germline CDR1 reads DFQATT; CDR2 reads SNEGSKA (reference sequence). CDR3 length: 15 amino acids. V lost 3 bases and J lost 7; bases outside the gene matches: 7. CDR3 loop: CSARLAGGGSNEQFF. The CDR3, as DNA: TGCAGTGCTAGGCTAGCGGGAGGGGGTTCAAATGAGCAGTTCTTC.

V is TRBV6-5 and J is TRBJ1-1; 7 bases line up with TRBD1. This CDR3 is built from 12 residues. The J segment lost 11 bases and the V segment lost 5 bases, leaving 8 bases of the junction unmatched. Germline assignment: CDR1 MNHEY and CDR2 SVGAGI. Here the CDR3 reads CASSRAGGDAFF. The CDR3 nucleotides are TGTGCCAGCAGTCGCGCAGGGGGTGATGCTTTCTTT.

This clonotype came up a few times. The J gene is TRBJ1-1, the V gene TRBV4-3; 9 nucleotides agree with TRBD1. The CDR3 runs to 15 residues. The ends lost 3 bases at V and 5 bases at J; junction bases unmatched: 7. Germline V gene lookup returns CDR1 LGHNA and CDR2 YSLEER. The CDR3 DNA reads TGCGCCAGCAGCCAGCCACAGGGGGCTGGAACTGAAGCTTTCTTT. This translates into CASSQPQGAGTEAFF.

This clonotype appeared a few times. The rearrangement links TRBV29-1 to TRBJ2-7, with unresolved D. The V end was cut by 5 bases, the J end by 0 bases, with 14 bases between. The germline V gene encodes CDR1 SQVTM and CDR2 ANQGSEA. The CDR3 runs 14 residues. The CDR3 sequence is CSVSRSLHSYEQYF. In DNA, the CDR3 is TGCAGCGTTTCTAGGAGCCTCCACTCCTACGAGCAGTACTTC.

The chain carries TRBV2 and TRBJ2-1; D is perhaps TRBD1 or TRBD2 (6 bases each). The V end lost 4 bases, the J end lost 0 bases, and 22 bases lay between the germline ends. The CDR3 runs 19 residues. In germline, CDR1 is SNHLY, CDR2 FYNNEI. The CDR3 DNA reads TGTGCCAGCAGTGGGGGGGTCGGGAGACAGGAAAGCTCCTACAATGAGCAGTTCTTC. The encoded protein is CASSGGVGRQESSYNEQFF.

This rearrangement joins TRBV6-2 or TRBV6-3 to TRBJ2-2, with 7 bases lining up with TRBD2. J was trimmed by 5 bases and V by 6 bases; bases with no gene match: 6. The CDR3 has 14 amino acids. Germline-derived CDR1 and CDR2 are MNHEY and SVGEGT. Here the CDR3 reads CASRWEGATGELFF. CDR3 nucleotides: TGTGCCAGCAGATGGGAGGGTGCAACCGGGGAGCTGTTTTTT.

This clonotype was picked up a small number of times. CDR3 sequence (DNA): TGTGCCACCATGGAAGTTAGCGGGGGGGCCCTCGCAACTACGCAGTATTTT. This translates into CATMEVSGGALATTQYF. The chain links TRBV6-1 to TRBJ2-3, with 11 positions matching TRBD2. V trimming: 10 bases; J trimming: 8 bases; junction bases outside the gene matches: 20. In germline, CDR1 is MNHNS, CDR2 SASEGT. The CDR3 totals 17 residues.

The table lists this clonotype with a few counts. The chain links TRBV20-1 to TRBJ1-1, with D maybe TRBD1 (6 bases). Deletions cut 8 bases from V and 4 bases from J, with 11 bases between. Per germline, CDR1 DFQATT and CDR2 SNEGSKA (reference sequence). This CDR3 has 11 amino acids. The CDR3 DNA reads TGCAGTCGGGGGCACGGCACTGAAGCTTTCTTT. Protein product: CSRGHGTEAFF.

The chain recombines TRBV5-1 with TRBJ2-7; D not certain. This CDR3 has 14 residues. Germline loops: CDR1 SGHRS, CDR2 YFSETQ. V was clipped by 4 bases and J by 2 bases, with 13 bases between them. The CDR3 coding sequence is TGCGCCAGCAGCGTCCTTCCTGACACCTACGAGCAGTACTTC. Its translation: CASSVLPDTYEQYF.

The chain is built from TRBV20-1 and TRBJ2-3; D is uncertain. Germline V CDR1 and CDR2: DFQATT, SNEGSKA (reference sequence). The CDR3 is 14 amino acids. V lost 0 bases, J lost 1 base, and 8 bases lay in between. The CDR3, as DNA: TGCAGTGCTAGAGATGGATTTGGCACAGATACGCAGTATTTT. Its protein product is CSARDGFGTDTQYF.

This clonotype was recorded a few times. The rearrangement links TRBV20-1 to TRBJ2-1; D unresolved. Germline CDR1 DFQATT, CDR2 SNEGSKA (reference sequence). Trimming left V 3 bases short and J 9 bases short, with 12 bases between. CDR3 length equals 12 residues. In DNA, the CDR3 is TGCAGTGCTAGGATGAGCGCGAGTGAGCAGTTCTTC. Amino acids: CSARMSASEQFF.

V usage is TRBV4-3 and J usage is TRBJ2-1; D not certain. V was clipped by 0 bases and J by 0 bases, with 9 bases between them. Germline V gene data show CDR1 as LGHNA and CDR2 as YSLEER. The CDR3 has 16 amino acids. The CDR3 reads CASSQDFYSSYNEQFF. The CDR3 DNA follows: TGCGCCAGCAGCCAAGATTTCTACAGCTCCTACAATGAGCAGTTCTTC.

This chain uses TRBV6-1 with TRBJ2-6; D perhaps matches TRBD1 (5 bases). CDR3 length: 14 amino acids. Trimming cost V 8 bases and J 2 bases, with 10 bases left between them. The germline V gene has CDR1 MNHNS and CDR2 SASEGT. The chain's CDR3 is CASGRVTGANVLTF. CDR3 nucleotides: TGTGCCAGCGGCAGGGTAACTGGGGCCAACGTCCTGACTTTC.

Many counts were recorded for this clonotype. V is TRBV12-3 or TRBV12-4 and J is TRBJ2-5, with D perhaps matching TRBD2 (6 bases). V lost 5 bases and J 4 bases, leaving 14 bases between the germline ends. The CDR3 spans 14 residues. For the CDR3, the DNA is TGTGCCAGCAGTCCTGGGACTTTAGGAGAGACCCAGTACTTC. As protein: CASSPGTLGETQYF.

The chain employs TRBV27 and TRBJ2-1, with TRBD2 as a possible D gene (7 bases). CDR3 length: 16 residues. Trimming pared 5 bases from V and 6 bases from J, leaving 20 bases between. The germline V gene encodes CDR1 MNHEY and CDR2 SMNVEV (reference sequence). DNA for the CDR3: TGTGCCAGCAGTCCATATCTCGGGGGGCCCCCCAATGAGCAGTTCTTC. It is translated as CASSPYLGGPPNEQFF.

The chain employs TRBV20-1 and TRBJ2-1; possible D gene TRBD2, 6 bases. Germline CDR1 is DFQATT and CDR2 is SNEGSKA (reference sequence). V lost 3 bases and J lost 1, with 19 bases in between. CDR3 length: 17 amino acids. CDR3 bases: TGCAGTGCTAGGGGAGGTCCGGGTAGCGGATCCTACAATGAGCAGTTCTTC. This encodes CSARGGPGSGSYNEQFF.

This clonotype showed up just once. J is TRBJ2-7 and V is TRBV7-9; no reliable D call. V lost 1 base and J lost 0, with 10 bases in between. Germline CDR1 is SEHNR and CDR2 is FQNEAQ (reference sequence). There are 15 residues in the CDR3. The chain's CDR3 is CASSLEGKSSYEQYF. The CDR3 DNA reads TGTGCCAGCAGCTTAGAAGGGAAAAGCTCCTACGAGCAGTACTTC.

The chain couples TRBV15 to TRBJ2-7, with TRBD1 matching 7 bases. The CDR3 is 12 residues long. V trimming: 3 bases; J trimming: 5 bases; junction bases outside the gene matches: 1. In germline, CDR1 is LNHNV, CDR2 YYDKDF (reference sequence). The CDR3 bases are TGTGCCACCAGCAGGACAGGGAACGAGCAGTACTTC. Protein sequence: CATSRTGNEQYF.